The TCR beta chain under discussion was sequenced for a study of blood T cell repertoires in COVID-19. On the study more broadly: The samples span acute and convalescent COVID-19 from the United States, Italy and Spain. T cells, B-cell-depleted T cells, or PBMCs provided the cDNA or gDNA that served as material.

In the original analysis: Researchers report that nucleated cell counts were estimated from reference gene primer amplification. Here immunoSEQ multiplex PCR was the method, and the copy in TCRdb shows in-frame clones only, minus some. The V and J calls and the clone size are those of that table, but D and trimming were determined from the DNA. The sample shows 220,000 or so clones, under 90% of them seen only once. The trim removed 10 bases at V and 4 bases at J, leaving 15 bases unmatched. Germline values: CDR1 MRHNA, CDR2 SNTAGT. The CDR3 runs 15 residues. Specimen: peripheral blood. The genes are TRBV6-4 and TRBJ1-2; 7 bases agree with TRBD1. The sequence derives from a man in his sixties who had recovered from COVID-19. The CDR3: CAKPLSTGQLYGYTF. CDR3 coding DNA: TGTGCCAAACCTTTATCGACAGGGCAACTCTATGGCTACACCTTC.